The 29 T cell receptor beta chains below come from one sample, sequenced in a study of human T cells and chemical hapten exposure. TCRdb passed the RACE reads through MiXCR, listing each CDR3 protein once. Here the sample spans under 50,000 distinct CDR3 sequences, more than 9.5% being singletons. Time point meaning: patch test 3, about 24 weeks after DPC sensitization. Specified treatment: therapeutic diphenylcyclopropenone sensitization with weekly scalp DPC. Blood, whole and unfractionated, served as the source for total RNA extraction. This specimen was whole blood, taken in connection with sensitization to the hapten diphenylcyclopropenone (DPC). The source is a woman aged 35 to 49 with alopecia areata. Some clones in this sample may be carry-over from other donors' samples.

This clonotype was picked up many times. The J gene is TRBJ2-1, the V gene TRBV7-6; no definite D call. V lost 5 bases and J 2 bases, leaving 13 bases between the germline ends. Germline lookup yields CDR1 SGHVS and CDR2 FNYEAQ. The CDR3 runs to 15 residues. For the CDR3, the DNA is TGTGCCAGCAGCCCGCCGGCTGCGGCCTACAATGAGCAGTTCTTC. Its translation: CASSPPAAAYNEQFF.

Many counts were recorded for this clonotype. As DNA, the CDR3 is TGTGCCAGCAAAGGTTCCGGGGTGAACACTGAAGCTTTCTTT. Amino acid sequence: CASKGSGVNTEAFF. The chain joins TRBV7-3 to TRBJ1-1; no reliable D call. V lost 7 bases, J lost 0 bases, and 12 bases lay in between. Germline CDR1 and CDR2: SGHTA and FQGTGA. This CDR3 is 14 amino acids long.

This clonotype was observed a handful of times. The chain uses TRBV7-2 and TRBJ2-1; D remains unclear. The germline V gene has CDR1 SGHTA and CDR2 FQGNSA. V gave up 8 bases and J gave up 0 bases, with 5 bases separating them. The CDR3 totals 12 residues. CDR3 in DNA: TGTGCCAGCCTGATCTCCTACAATGAGCAGTTCTTC. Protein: CASLISYNEQFF.

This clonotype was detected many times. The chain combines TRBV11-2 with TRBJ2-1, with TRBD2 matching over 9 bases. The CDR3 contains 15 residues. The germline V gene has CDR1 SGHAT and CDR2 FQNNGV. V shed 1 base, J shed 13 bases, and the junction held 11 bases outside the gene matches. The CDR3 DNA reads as TGTGCCAGCAGCTTAGCGTCCCTTAGCGGGAGTAAACAGTTCTTC. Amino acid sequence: CASSLASLSGSKQFF.

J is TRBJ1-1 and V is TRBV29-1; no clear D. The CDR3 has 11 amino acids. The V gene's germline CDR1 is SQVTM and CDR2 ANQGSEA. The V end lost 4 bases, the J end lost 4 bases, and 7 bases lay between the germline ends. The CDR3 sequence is CSVASTTEAFF. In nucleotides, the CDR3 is TGCAGCGTTGCGAGTACCACTGAAGCTTTCTTT. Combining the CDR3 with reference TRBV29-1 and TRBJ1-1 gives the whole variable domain SAVISQKPSRDICQRGTSLTIQCQVDSQVTMMFWYRQQPGQSLTLIATANQGSEATYESGFVIDKFPISRPNLTFSTLTVSNMSPEDSSIYLCSVASTTEAFFGQGTRLTVV.

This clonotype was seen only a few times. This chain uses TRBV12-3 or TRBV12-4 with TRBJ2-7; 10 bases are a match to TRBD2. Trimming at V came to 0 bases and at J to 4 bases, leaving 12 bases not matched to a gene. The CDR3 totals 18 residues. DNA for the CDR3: TGTGCCAGCAGTTTAGCGCAGTCTAGCGGGAGAAGGGGTTACGAGCAGTACTTC. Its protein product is CASSLAQSSGRRGYEQYF.

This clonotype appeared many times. For the CDR3, the DNA is TGTGCCAGCAGTGGACAGGGTGTAGAGACCCAGTACTTC. It specifies CASSGQGVETQYF. The chain carries TRBV6-1 and TRBJ2-5, with TRBD1 matching 7 bases. The CDR3 is 13 amino acids. In germline, CDR1 is MNHNS, CDR2 SASEGT. J gave up 4 bases and V 4 bases, and 3 bases lay outside the gene matches.

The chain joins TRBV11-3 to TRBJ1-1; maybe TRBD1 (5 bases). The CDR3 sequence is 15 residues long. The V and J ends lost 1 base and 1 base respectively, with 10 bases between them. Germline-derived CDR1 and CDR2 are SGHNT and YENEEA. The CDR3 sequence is CASSLAGTQNTEAFF. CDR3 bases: TGTGCCAGCAGCTTAGCAGGGACGCAGAACACTGAAGCTTTCTTT.

The DNA of the CDR3 is TGTGCCAGCACCCCGGGGGGGCAGCCCGGGTCGCAGTATTTT. It is translated as CASTPGGQPGSQYF. The rearrangement joins TRBV28 to TRBJ2-3; TRBD2 agrees at 8 bases. V gave up 7 bases and J gave up 10 bases; unmatched junction bases: 13. Germline-derived CDR1 and CDR2 are MDHEN and SYDVKM. This CDR3 is 14 amino acids long.

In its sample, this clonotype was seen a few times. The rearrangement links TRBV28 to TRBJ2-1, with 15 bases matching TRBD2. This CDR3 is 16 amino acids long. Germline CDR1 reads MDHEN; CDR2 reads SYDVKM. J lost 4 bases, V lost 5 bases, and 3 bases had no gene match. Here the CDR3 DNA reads TGTGCCAGCAGTACCGGACTAGCGGGGGGGTACAATGAGCAGTTCTTC. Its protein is CASSTGLAGGYNEQFF.

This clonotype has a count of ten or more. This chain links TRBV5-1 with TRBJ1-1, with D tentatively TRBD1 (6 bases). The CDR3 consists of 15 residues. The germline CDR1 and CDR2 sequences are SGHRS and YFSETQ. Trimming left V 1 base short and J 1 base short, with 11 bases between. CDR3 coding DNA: TGCGCCAGCAGCTTGACAGGGACACAGAACACTGAAGCTTTCTTT. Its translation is CASSLTGTQNTEAFF.

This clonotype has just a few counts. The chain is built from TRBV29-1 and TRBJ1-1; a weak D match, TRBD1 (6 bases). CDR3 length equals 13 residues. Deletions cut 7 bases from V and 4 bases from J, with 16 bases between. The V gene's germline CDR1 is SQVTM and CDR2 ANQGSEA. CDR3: CSAGTPRFTEAFF. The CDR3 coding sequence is TGCAGCGCTGGGACACCGAGGTTCACTGAAGCTTTCTTT.

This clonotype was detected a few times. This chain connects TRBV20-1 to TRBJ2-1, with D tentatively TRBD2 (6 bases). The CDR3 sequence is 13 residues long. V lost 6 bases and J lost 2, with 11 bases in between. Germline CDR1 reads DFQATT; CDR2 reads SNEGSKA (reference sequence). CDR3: CSAMAGPYNEQFF. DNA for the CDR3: TGCAGTGCCATGGCGGGGCCCTACAATGAGCAGTTCTTC.

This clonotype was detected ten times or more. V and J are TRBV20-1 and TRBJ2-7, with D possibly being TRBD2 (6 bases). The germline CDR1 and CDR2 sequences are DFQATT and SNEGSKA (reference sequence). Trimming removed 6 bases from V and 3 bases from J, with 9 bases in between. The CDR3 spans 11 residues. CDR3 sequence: CSARDFYEQYF. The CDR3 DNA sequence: TGCAGTGCCAGGGACTTCTACGAGCAGTACTTC.

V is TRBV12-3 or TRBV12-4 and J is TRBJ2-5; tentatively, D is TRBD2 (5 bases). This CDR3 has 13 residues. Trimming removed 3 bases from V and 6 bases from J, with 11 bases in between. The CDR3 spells CASSFRTLQTQYF. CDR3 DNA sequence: TGTGCCAGCAGTTTTAGGACTCTCCAGACCCAGTACTTC.

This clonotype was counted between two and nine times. The CDR3 DNA reads as TGTGCCAGCAGCCAAGGTAGCGGTCTTCCCTACGAGCAGTACTTC. Translation gives CASSQGSGLPYEQYF. The chain has TRBV3-1 and TRBJ2-7, with a tentative D call TRBD2 (6 bases). Trimming removed 1 base from V and 2 bases from J, with 12 bases in between. Germline lookup yields CDR1 LGHDT and CDR2 YNNKEL (reference sequence). CDR3 length: 15 residues.

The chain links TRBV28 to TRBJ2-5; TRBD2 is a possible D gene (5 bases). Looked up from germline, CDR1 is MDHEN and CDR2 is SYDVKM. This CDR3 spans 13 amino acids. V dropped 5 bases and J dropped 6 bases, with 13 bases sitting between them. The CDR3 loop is CASSLEAIQTQYF. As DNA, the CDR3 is TGTGCCAGCAGTCTGGAGGCCATCCAGACCCAGTACTTC.

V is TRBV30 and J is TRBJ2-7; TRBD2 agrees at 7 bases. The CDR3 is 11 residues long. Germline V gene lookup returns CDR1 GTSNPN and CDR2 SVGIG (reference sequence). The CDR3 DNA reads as TGTGCTTGGGGGGTAGCGGGTGAGCAGTACTTC. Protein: CAWGVAGEQYF.

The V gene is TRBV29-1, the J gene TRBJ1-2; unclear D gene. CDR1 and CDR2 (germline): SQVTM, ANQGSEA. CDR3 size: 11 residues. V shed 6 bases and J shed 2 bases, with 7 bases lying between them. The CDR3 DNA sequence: TGCAGCGTGACGGAGAACTATGGCTACACCTTC. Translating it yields CSVTENYGYTF.

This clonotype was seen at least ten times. The CDR3 loop is CSARRGTGELFF. CDR3 coding DNA: TGCAGTGCTCGCAGGGGCACCGGGGAGCTGTTTTTT. The rearrangement joins TRBV20-1 to TRBJ2-2; a weak D match, TRBD1 (6 bases). The CDR3 contains 12 residues. CDR1 is DFQATT and CDR2 is SNEGSKA in the germline V gene (reference sequence). Trimming took 5 bases from V and 4 from J, leaving 8 bases between them.

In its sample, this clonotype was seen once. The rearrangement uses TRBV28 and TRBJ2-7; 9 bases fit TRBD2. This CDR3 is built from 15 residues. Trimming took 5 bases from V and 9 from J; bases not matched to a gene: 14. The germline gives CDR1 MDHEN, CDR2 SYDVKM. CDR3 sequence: CASSRAGTSTYAQYF. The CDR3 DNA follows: TGTGCCAGCAGTCGGGCCGGGACTAGCACTTATGCGCAGTACTTC. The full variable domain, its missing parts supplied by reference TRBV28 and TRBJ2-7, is DVKVTQSSRYLVKRTGEKVFLECVQDMDHENMFWYRQDPGLGLRLIYFSYDVKMKEKGDIPEGYSVSREKKERFSLILESASTNQTSMYLCASSRAGTSTYAQYFGPGTRLTVT.

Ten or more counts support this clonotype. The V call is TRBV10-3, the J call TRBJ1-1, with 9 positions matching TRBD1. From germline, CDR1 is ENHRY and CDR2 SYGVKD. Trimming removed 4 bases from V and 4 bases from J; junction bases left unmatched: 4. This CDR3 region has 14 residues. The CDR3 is CAISGQTGGTEAFF. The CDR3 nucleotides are TGTGCCATCAGTGGACAGACAGGGGGCACTGAAGCTTTCTTT.

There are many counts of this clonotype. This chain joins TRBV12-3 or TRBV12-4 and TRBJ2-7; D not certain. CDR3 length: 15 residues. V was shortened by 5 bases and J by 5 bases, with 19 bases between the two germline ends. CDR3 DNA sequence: TGTGCCAGCAGTCCCTTGGGAAATCCTCCGCACGAGCAGTACTTC. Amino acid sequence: CASSPLGNPPHEQYF.

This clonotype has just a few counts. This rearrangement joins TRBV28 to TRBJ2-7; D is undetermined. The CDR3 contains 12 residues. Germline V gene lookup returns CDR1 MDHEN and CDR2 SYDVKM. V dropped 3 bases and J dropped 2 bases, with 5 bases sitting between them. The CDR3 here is CASSFGAYEQYF. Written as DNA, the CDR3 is TGTGCCAGCAGTTTTGGGGCCTACGAGCAGTACTTC.

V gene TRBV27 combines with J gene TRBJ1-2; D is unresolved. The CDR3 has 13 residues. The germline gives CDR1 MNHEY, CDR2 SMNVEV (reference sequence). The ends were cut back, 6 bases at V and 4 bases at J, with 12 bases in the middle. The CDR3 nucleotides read TGTGCCAGCAGGGGGAACACCCTCTATGGCTACACCTTC. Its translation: CASRGNTLYGYTF.

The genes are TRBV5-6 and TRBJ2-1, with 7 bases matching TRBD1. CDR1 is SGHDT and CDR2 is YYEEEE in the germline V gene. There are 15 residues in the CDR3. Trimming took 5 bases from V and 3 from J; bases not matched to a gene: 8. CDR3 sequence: CASSRRQGIYNEQFF. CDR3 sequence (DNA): TGTGCCAGCAGTCGCCGACAGGGTATCTACAATGAGCAGTTCTTC.

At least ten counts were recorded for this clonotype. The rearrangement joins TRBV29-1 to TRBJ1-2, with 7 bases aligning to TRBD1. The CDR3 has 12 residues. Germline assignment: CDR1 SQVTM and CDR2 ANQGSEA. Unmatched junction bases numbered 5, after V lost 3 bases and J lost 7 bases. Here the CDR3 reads CSVERQGSGYTF. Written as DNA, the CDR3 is TGCAGCGTTGAGCGACAGGGAAGTGGCTACACCTTC.

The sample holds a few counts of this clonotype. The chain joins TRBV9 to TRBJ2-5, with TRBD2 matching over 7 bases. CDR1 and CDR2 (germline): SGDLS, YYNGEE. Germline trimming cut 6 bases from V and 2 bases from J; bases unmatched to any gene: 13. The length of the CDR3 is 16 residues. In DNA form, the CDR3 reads TGTGCCAGCACGCCCGGGGGAGGGCCTGGACAAGAGACCCAGTACTTC. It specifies CASTPGGGPGQETQYF.

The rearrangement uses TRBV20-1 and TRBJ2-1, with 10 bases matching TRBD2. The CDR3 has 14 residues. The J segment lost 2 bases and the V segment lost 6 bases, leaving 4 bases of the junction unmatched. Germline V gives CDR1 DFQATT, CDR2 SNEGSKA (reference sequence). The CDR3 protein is CSAKGLATYNEQFF. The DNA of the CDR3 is TGCAGTGCCAAGGGACTAGCGACCTACAATGAGCAGTTCTTC.